This passage covers 30 T cell receptor beta chains from one sample sequenced in a study of blood T cell repertoires in COVID-19 (TCRdb year 2020). The protocol used for the library was the immunoSEQ multiplex PCR assay. TCRdb holds this immuneACCESS table with in-frame rearrangements only. Some clones are missing; in checked studies, unresolved V genes explain under half, and the rest has no known cause. Here the sample has 300,000 to 350,000 clones; approximately 86% occur a single time. The top ten constitute roughly 9.9% of the sample. Sequenced: peripheral blood. The receptors were sampled from a man aged 25 to 40 with COVID-19, enrolled during active disease.

The V call is TRBV10-3, the J call TRBJ1-1; 7 bases line up with TRBD1. V gave up 5 bases and J gave up 1 base; unmatched junction bases: 4. This CDR3 region has 14 residues. Looked up from germline, CDR1 is ENHRY and CDR2 is SYGVKD. CDR3 in amino acids: CAISNRGRNTEAFF. CDR3 nucleotides: TGTGCCATCAGTAACAGGGGCAGGAACACTGAAGCTTTCTTT.

This clone was detected ten times or more. V usage is TRBV5-4 and J usage is TRBJ1-2; 10 nucleotides align to TRBD1. The V gene end was trimmed by 4 bases and the J gene end by 3 bases; junction bases not matched to a gene: 6. This CDR3 contains 15 residues. Germline V gene lookup returns CDR1 SGHNT and CDR2 YYREEE (reference sequence). The CDR3 DNA sequence: TGTGCCAGCAGCGGGAAGGACAGGGGGGACTATGGCTACACCTTC. Translation gives CASSGKDRGDYGYTF.

This clone appeared a few times. V and J are TRBV28 and TRBJ2-7; 7 bases map to TRBD2. The germline gives CDR1 MDHEN, CDR2 SYDVKM. The CDR3 is 16 amino acids. J was trimmed by 5 bases and V by 2 bases; bases with no gene match: 12. The CDR3 DNA sequence: TGTGCCAGCAGTTTAATTCGGGGAGGGTGGGCGAACGAGCAGTACTTC. It yields the protein CASSLIRGGWANEQYF.

V and J are TRBV7-2 and TRBJ1-5, with D unclear. Germline-derived CDR1 and CDR2 are SGHTA and FQGNSA. V was cut by 3 bases and J by 1 base, with 4 bases left in between. The CDR3 has 13 residues. The CDR3 sequence: CASSFSSNQPQHF. The CDR3 DNA follows: TGTGCCAGCAGCTTCTCCAGCAATCAGCCCCAGCATTTT.

This clone was observed once. This rearrangement joins TRBV19 to TRBJ1-1; 7 nucleotides line up with TRBD1. V was pared by 4 bases and J by 6 bases, with 8 bases of the junction left unmatched. The CDR3 length is 14 residues. Germline lookup yields CDR1 LNHDA and CDR2 SQIVND (reference sequence). The DNA for the CDR3 is TGTGCCAGTAGTACCCTAGGGGGCCTCTCTGAAGCTTTCTTT. Translation gives CASSTLGGLSEAFF.

The chain uses TRBV10-3 and TRBJ1-1; 9 positions match TRBD1. From germline, CDR1 is ENHRY and CDR2 SYGVKD. The CDR3 extends over 16 amino acids. With 2 bases clipped from V and 2 bases from J, the junction kept 6 bases outside the gene matches. The CDR3 DNA is TGTGCCATCAGTGAGGGGAGACAGGGGGTTAACACTGAAGCTTTCTTT. This codes for CAISEGRQGVNTEAFF.

The chain couples TRBV28 to TRBJ2-7; TRBD2 might be the D (6 bases). The V end was cut by 7 bases, the J end by 6 bases, with 28 bases between. CDR3 size: 17 residues. The germline V gene has CDR1 MDHEN and CDR2 SYDVKM. The CDR3 loop reads CASTPPQLAPRWAEQYF. The CDR3 DNA reads TGTGCCAGCACACCACCCCAGCTAGCGCCCAGATGGGCCGAGCAGTACTTC.

The rearrangement links TRBV7-2 to TRBJ2-5, with D hard to call. Between the trimmed V and J ends, which lost 2 bases and 2 bases, there was a span of 12 bases. Looked up from germline, CDR1 is SGHTA and CDR2 is FQGNSA. The CDR3 covers 15 residues. Here the CDR3 DNA reads TGTGCCAGCAGCTTAAGCAGGCTCTCTCAAGAGACCCAGTACTTC. This codes for CASSLSRLSQETQYF.

The rearrangement links TRBV7-2 to TRBJ2-7; D unresolved. Germline CDR1 SGHTA, CDR2 FQGNSA. The germline V and J ends were trimmed by 7 bases and 3 bases, with 19 bases remaining between them. This CDR3 region has 15 residues. CDR3 nucleotide sequence: TGTGCCAGCACCAAAAACCCAGGTCCGTACTACGAGCAGTACTTC. Translation: CASTKNPGPYYEQYF.

CDR3 in amino acids: CASRLAVDYEQYF. The CDR3 DNA reads TGTGCCAGCAGGCTAGCGGTAGACTACGAGCAGTACTTC. The chain employs TRBV6-5 and TRBJ2-7; 7 bases are a match to TRBD2. This CDR3 has 13 residues. V lost 6 bases, J lost 3 bases, and 5 bases stayed unmatched. Per the germline V gene, CDR1 is MNHEY and CDR2 is SVGAGI.

This sequence joins TRBV24-1 and TRBJ2-1; maybe TRBD1 (6 bases). Trimming shortened V by 1 base and J by 0 bases, and 9 bases separated the two germline ends. Germline V lookup: CDR1 KGHDR, CDR2 SFDVKD. This CDR3 is built from 16 residues. CDR3 in amino acids: CATSDLGGSSYNEQFF. The CDR3 region has the DNA TGTGCCACCAGTGATTTAGGGGGAAGCTCCTACAATGAGCAGTTCTTC.

The gene calls are TRBV5-8 and TRBJ1-2; TRBD1 matches at 9 bases. CDR3 size: 14 residues. Germline V gene sequence: CDR1 SGHTS, CDR2 YDEGEE. J gave up 7 bases and V 7 bases, and 11 bases lay outside the gene matches. CDR3 residues: CASGPFTGGGGYTF. CDR3 bases: TGTGCCAGCGGCCCTTTTACAGGGGGCGGTGGCTACACCTTC.

V gene TRBV2 combines with J gene TRBJ2-7, with 8 nucleotides matching TRBD1. The CDR3 contains 18 residues. V was pared by 3 bases and J by 2 bases, with 15 bases of the junction left unmatched. CDR1 is SNHLY and CDR2 is FYNNEI in the germline V gene. In nucleotides, the CDR3 is TGTGCCAGCAGTGAGCCTCTCGGACAGGGAGAGTTCACCTACGAGCAGTACTTC. Protein product: CASSEPLGQGEFTYEQYF.

This rearrangement joins TRBV5-1 to TRBJ2-2; possibly TRBD1 for D (6 bases). Germline lookup yields CDR1 SGHRS and CDR2 YFSETQ. The CDR3 consists of 15 residues. Trimming took 4 bases from V and 1 from J, leaving 11 bases between them. The CDR3 DNA follows: TGCGCCAGCAGCCGGGACATACTGAACACCGGGGAGCTGTTTTTT. It yields the protein CASSRDILNTGELFF.

The chain carries TRBV18 and TRBJ2-1; 8 positions match TRBD1. The CDR3 totals 16 residues. V gave up 2 bases and J gave up 10 bases; unmatched junction bases: 13. Germline CDR1 KGHSH, CDR2 LQKENI. The CDR3 sequence is CASSPVVGQGLLEQFF. DNA for the CDR3: TGTGCCAGCTCACCAGTCGTAGGACAGGGACTTCTGGAGCAGTTCTTC.

The V call is TRBV5-1, the J call TRBJ1-1; 7 bases align to TRBD1. CDR1 and CDR2 from the germline V gene are SGHRS and YFSETQ. V trimming: 2 bases; J trimming: 0 bases; junction bases outside the gene matches: 7. This CDR3 comprises 16 residues. CDR3 DNA sequence: TGCGCCAGCAGCTTTAGTGTTGGGACAGTGAACACTGAAGCTTTCTTT. Protein: CASSFSVGTVNTEAFF.

The V gene is TRBV7-2, the J gene TRBJ2-3, with D possibly being TRBD2 (6 bases). Germline CDR1 reads SGHTA; CDR2 reads FQGNSA. V lost 5 bases, J lost 1 base, and 19 bases lay in between. This CDR3 has 17 amino acids. The chain's CDR3 is CASSLITPGLGTDTQYF. The DNA of the CDR3 is TGTGCCAGCAGCCTGATTACGCCGGGACTCGGCACAGATACGCAGTATTTT.

J is TRBJ1-1 and V is TRBV2, with D perhaps matching TRBD1 (5 bases). CDR3 length: 18 residues. In germline, CDR1 is SNHLY, CDR2 FYNNEI. Trimming cost V 0 bases and J 1 base, with 18 bases left between them. Here the CDR3 DNA reads TGTGCCAGCAGTGAAGCTTTATTAGTGGACAAAGAGAACACTGAAGCTTTCTTT. Its protein product is CASSEALLVDKENTEAFF.

V usage is TRBV6-5 and J usage is TRBJ1-1; D is unresolved. The CDR3 covers 14 residues. V dropped 6 bases and J dropped 5 bases, with 16 bases sitting between them. Germline V CDR1 and CDR2: MNHEY, SVGAGI. CDR3 in DNA: TGTGCCAGCAGAGCACTAAACCGGCGGACTGAAGCTTTCTTT. The encoded protein is CASRALNRRTEAFF.

The chain couples TRBV27 to TRBJ2-1, with TRBD2 matching over 10 bases. The length of the CDR3 is 15 residues. CDR1 and CDR2 (germline): MNHEY, SMNVEV (reference sequence). Trimming at V came to 5 bases and at J to 10 bases, leaving 11 bases not matched to a gene. DNA of the CDR3: TGTGCCAGCAGTCCAGGGACTAGCGAGTGGTGGGAGCAGTTCTTC. It translates to CASSPGTSEWWEQFF.

The chain couples TRBV6-5 to TRBJ2-7; 9 bases map to TRBD2. This CDR3 has 16 residues. The junction had 6 bases not matched to a gene; V was cut back by 0 bases and J by 3 bases. Germline V gene data show CDR1 as MNHEY and CDR2 as SVGAGI. The CDR3 loop is CASSYSSLAGNYEQYF. CDR3 nucleotide sequence: TGTGCCAGCAGTTACTCGAGTCTAGCGGGGAACTACGAGCAGTACTTC.

This clone has a single count. The rearrangement joins TRBV3-1 (or the pseudogene TRBV3-2) to TRBJ2-1; 12 bases agree with TRBD2. J lost 2 bases, V lost 9 bases, and 2 bases had no gene match. The germline CDR1 and CDR2 sequences are LGHDT and YNNKEL (reference sequence). The CDR3 covers 14 residues. The CDR3 spells CASASGGAYNEQFF. In DNA, the CDR3 is TGTGCCAGTGCTAGCGGGGGGGCCTACAATGAGCAGTTCTTC.

The chain employs TRBV19 and TRBJ1-2; D uncertain. Germline V gene sequence: CDR1 LNHDA, CDR2 SQIVND (reference sequence). Trimming pared 2 bases from V and 5 bases from J, leaving 15 bases between. This CDR3 has 15 amino acids. The CDR3 is CASSIHSGIAYGYTF. CDR3 in DNA: TGTGCCAGTAGTATACACTCGGGGATCGCTTATGGCTACACCTTC.

The CDR3 sequence: CASQTGDSTDTQYF. The CDR3 coding sequence is TGTGCCAGCCAAACAGGGGACAGCACAGATACGCAGTATTTT. The J gene is TRBJ2-3, the V gene TRBV19; 7 bases match TRBD1. The CDR3 runs to 14 residues. In germline, CDR1 is LNHDA, CDR2 SQIVND (reference sequence). The V and J ends lost 9 bases and 0 bases, in that order; junction bases with no gene match: 6.

The chain joins TRBV5-6 to TRBJ1-2, with TRBD1 matching over 10 bases. Germline CDR1 SGHDT, CDR2 YYEEEE. This CDR3 has 14 amino acids. Trimming cost V 4 bases and J 8 bases; bases outside gene matches: 8. The CDR3 region has the DNA TGTGCCAGCAGCCGAAGAGGACAGGGGGAGGGCTACACCTTC. This translates into CASSRRGQGEGYTF. Based on the CDR3 plus reference TRBV5-6 and TRBJ1-2, the full variable domain is DAGVTQSPTHLIKTRGQQVTLRCSPKSGHDTVSWYQQALGQGPQFIFQYYEEEERQRGNFPDRFSGHQFPNYSSELNVNALLLGDSALYLCASSRRGQGEGYTFGSGTRLTVV.

The V gene is TRBV15, the J gene TRBJ2-5, with unresolved D. V lost 0 bases to trimming and J lost 4 bases, with 6 bases between them. The V gene's germline CDR1 is LNHNV and CDR2 YYDKDF (reference sequence). CDR3 length: 13 residues. The CDR3 coding sequence is TGTGCCACCAGCAGAGATCGTAGAGAGACCCAGTACTTC. Residues: CATSRDRRETQYF.

The chain uses TRBV6-6 and TRBJ1-2; TRBD1 agrees at 9 bases. Germline V gene lookup returns CDR1 MNHNY and CDR2 SVGAGI (reference sequence). J lost 2 bases, V lost 5 bases, and 6 bases had no gene match. The CDR3 length is 15 residues. CDR3 sequence: CASSTRDRANYGYTF. For the CDR3, the DNA is TGTGCCAGCAGTACCCGGGACAGGGCGAACTATGGCTACACCTTC.

The V call is TRBV30, the J call TRBJ1-6; D perhaps matches TRBD1 (5 bases). Trimming removed 4 bases from V and 3 bases from J, with 10 bases in between. The CDR3 is 14 amino acids. Germline-derived CDR1 and CDR2 are GTSNPN and SVGIG (reference sequence). This CDR3 is CAWTGGFYNSPLHF. The CDR3 DNA sequence: TGTGCCTGGACGGGGGGGTTCTATAATTCACCCCTCCACTTT.

The CDR3 loop reads CASTDRAGELFF. As DNA, the CDR3 is TGTGCCAGCACAGACAGGGCCGGGGAGCTGTTTTTT. The V and J genes are TRBV25-1 and TRBJ2-2, with TRBD1 matching over 7 bases. The germline V gene has CDR1 MGHDK and CDR2 SYGVNS. There are 12 residues in the CDR3. With 7 bases clipped from V and 6 bases from J, the junction kept 2 bases outside the gene matches. The full variable domain, its missing parts supplied by reference TRBV25-1 and TRBJ2-2, is EADIYQTPRYLVIGTGKKITLECSQTMGHDKMYWYQQDPGMELHLIHYSYGVNSTEKGDLSSESTVSRIRTEHFPLTLESARPSHTSQYLCASTDRAGELFFGEGSRLTVL.

The V and J genes are TRBV27 and TRBJ2-6, with a tentative D call TRBD1 (5 bases). The CDR3 is 14 amino acids. V gave up 9 bases and J gave up 2 bases, with 11 bases separating them. Germline-derived CDR1 and CDR2 are MNHEY and SMNVEV (reference sequence). The CDR3 sequence: CASSRVPGANVLTF. CDR3 bases: TGTGCCAGTAGCAGGGTCCCTGGGGCCAACGTCCTGACTTTC.